The clone carrying this T cell receptor (beta chain) has only a few counts. Its antigen is unidentified. TCRdb fed the RT-PCR reads into MiXCR, producing one record per CDR3 protein. The sample has some 190,000 distinct CDR3 sequences, around 14% seen once; the top ten hold approximately 25%. The data belong to a study of response to subunit inactivated influenza vaccine. The study's findings and limits: The authors suggested that every seasonal influenza vaccination recruits few new T cells.

CDR1 is LGHDT, CDR2 YNNKEL, per germline (reference sequence). J lost 1 base, V lost 2 bases, and 19 bases had no gene match. The CDR3 is 20 amino acids. Material: CD8+ T cells sorted from PBMCs, obtained about 5 days after vaccination. The genes are TRBV3-1 and TRBJ1-2; 7 bases fit TRBD1. The TCR comes from a man between 45 and 60 years old who received an inactivated influenza vaccine. CDR3 region: CASSQIDRRGRGLDNYGYTF. The CDR3 region has the DNA TGTGCCAGCAGCCAAATTGATCGTAGGGGGCGCGGACTCGATAACTATGGCTACACCTTC.